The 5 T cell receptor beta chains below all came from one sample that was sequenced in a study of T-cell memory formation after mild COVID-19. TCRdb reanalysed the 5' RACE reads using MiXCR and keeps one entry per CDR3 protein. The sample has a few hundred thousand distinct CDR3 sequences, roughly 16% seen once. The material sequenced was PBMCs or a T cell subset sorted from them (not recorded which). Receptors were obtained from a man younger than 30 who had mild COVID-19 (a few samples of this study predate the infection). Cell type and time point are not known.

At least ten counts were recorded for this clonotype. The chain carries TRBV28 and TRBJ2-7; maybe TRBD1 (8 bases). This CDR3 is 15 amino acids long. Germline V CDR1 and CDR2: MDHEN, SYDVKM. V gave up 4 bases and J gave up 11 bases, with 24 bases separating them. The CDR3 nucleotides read TGTGCCAGCAGTTCACCCGGACAGGGAGGGAGTGGGGAGTACTTC. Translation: CASSSPGQGGSGEYF.

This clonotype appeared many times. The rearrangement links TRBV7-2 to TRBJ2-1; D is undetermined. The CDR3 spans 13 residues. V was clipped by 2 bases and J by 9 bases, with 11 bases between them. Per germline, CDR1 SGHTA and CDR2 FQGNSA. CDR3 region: CASSLTPSGEQFF. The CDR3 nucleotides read TGTGCCAGCAGCTTAACCCCCTCGGGTGAGCAGTTCTTC.

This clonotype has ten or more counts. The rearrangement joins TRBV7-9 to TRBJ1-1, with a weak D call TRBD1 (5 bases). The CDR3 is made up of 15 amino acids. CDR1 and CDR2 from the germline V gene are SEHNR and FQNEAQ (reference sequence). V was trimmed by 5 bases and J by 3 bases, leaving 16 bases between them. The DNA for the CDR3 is TGTGCCAGCAGCACCGAGGGGACTCTGCACACTGAAGCTTTCTTT. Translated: CASSTEGTLHTEAFF.

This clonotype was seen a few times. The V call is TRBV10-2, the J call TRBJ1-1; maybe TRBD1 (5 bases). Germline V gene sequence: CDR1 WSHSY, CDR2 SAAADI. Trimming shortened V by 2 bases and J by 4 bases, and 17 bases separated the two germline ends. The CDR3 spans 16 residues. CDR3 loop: CASSEAQGPATTEAFF. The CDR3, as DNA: TGCGCCAGCAGTGAGGCGCAGGGACCGGCGACCACTGAAGCTTTCTTT.

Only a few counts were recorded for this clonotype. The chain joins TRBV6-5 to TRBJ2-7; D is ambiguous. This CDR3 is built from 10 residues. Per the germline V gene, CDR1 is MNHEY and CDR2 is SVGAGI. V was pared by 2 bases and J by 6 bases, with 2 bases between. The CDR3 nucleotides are TGTGCCAGCAGTTACCGCGAGCAGTACGTC. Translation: CASSYREQYV.